Listed here is a single T cell receptor (beta chain). TCRdb's copy holds only in-frame clones and misses some; the assay was immunoSEQ multiplex PCR. The sample lists about 100,000 clones; approximately 91% were seen once. The source of the sample is a study of PD-L1 blockade in urothelial cancer. About the study: Treatment start was followed by blood analysis at 3 weeks (second dose) and again at 6 weeks. Blood samples contained a median approximately 140,000 T cells.

Per-patient samples, pretreatment and on-treatment, numbered 1 to 8. This clonotype was sampled from an elderly woman with urothelial cancer. The starting material was PBMCs, obtained around atezolizumab (anti-PD-L1) treatment.

The CDR3 sequence is CASSGGRPGETQYF. The CDR3 nucleotides read TGTGCCAGTTCGGGCGGGAGGCCAGGAGAGACCCAGTACTTC. The chain joins TRBV6-4 to TRBJ2-5; 8 positions agree with TRBD2. Trimming cost V 9 bases and J 4 bases; bases outside gene matches: 10. Germline V gives CDR1 MRHNA, CDR2 SNTAGT. The CDR3 is 14 amino acids.